This T cell receptor beta chain was observed in a study of Ad26.COV2.S vaccination and SARS-CoV-2 variants. Study-wide results and limits: The study found similar non-spike TCR breadth in vaccine and placebo recipients. Total T cell responses were possibly underestimated by TCR breadth and depth analyses.

The data were produced by immunoSEQ multiplex PCR, yet TCRdb's version contains in-frame clones alone and is incomplete. The sample lists nearly 95,000 clones; under 90% were seen once. The germline gives CDR1 MDHEN, CDR2 SYDVKM. The germline V and J ends were trimmed by 4 bases and 0 bases, with 7 bases remaining between them. This CDR3 region has 14 residues. Worth noting for this clone: Its antigen is undetermined.

The sample here was peripheral blood, taken after recovery from COVID-19. The sequence was obtained from a human donor who had recovered from COVID-19. This chain joins TRBV28 and TRBJ2-1, with no clear D. The CDR3: CASSYPSSYNEQFF. CDR3 DNA: TGTGCCAGCAGTTATCCTAGCTCCTACAATGAGCAGTTCTTC.